This T cell receptor beta chain stems from a study of T cells in Graves' hyperthyroidism and ophthalmopathy. The wider study: It was at initial diagnosis, before any treatment, that peripheral blood was collected. Study findings and constraints: Most clonotypes expanded in thyroid above 0.001 were likewise present in blood.

Exclusion criteria comprised uncontrolled infection, other autoimmune disease, pregnancy or lactation. TCR beta CDR3 regions were amplified from RNA transcripts. HTBI primers were employed in a first-round RT-PCR of the TCR CDR3. TCRdb reanalysed the multiplex PCR reads using MiXCR and keeps one entry per CDR3 protein. This sample has approximately 600,000 distinct CDR3 sequences, with about 14% found just once. This clonotype was recorded many times. Its antigen is not identified. The CDR3 is 13 amino acids. The germline V gene has CDR1 SGHVS and CDR2 FQNEAQ. V lost 5 bases and J lost 6, with 12 bases in between.

V is TRBV7-8 and J is TRBJ2-3; D gene uncertain. The sequencing input was blood. The origin of this receptor is a woman younger than 30 with Graves' ophthalmopathy. CDR3 DNA: TGTGCCAGCAGCCCCGTAGAATACGATACGCAGTATTTT. Its translation: CASSPVEYDTQYF.